Listed below are T cell receptor beta chains from one sample, sequenced in a study of T cell clonotyping in hematopoietic cell transplantation. Assay: immunoSEQ multiplex PCR; the TCRdb copy retains only in-frame clones and omits some. The table has around 26,000 clones, approximately 81% seen once. The sequenced sample was peripheral blood mononuclear cells, obtained before stem cell transplant. These receptors originate from a man between 40 and 49 years old with acute myeloid leukemia. Some clones in this sample may be carry-over from other donors' samples. Each CDR3 is given with its conserved first and last residue. Each record gives: D gene, V gene, clone size, J gene, CDR3 protein, CDR3 DNA. A D gene is named only where the DNA matches it firmly. For some rows the clone size is stated as once, few or many, or as a class when expanded; others skip it.

>TRBD1|TRBV19|-|TRBJ1-2
CASSMGQGYGYTF
TGTGCCAGTAGTATGGGACAGGGTTATGGCTACACCTTC
>TRBD1|TRBV2|-|TRBJ1-5
CASSEQGANQPQHF
TGTGCCAGCAGTGAACAGGGGGCCAATCAGCCCCAGCATTTT
>TRBD2|TRBV4-2|-|TRBJ2-7
CASSQGTSGVAEQYF
TGTGCCAGCAGCCAAGGGACTAGCGGGGTTGCCGAGCAGTACTTC
>-|TRBV7-9|-|TRBJ2-7
CASSLGGTEQYF
TGTGCCAGCAGCTTAGGGGGTACCGAGCAGTACTTC
>-|TRBV30|-|TRBJ2-7
CAWSSIHGYEQYF
TGTGCCTGGAGTTCTATACACGGCTACGAGCAGTACTTC
>TRBD2|TRBV6-1|-|TRBJ2-5
CASKLAGFQETQYF
TGTGCCAGCAAGCTAGCGGGCTTCCAAGAGACCCAGTACTTC
>TRBD2|TRBV7-9|-|TRBJ2-3
CASSLPFFDSGRTDF
TGTGCCAGCAGCTTACCATTTTTTGATAGCGGGAGGACGGATTTT
>TRBD1|TRBV27|-|TRBJ2-7
CASSTGTGTPEQYF
TGTGCCAGCAGTACCGGGACAGGTACTCCCGAGCAGTACTTC
>TRBD1|TRBV5-1|-|TRBJ1-2
CASSWLGRTGLVYGYTF
TGCGCCAGCAGCTGGCTAGGGCGGACAGGGTTAGTCTATGGCTACACCTTC
>-|TRBV7-8|-|TRBJ1-1
CASSYREGNTEAFF
TGTGCCAGCAGTTACAGGGAGGGCAACACTGAAGCTTTCTTT
>-|TRBV5-4|-|TRBJ2-3
CASRVRGGRSTDTQYF
TGTGCCAGCAGGGTCCGGGGCGGTCGGAGCACAGATACGCAGTATTTT
>-|TRBV5-1|-|TRBJ2-5
CASSLGGLETQYF
TGCGCCAGCAGCTTGGGTGGCTTGGAGACCCAGTACTTC
>TRBD1|TRBV30|once|TRBJ2-7
CAWSDRGAQYF
TGTGCCTGGAGTGACAGGGGAGCGCAGTACTTC
>-|TRBV6-5|-|TRBJ1-1
CASSYHGGRANTEAFF
TGTGCCAGCAGTTACCACGGGGGCAGAGCTAACACTGAAGCTTTCTTT
>-|TRBV29-1|-|TRBJ2-1
CSVEVAGWASYNEQFF
TGCAGCGTTGAAGTCGCAGGGTGGGCGTCCTACAATGAGCAGTTCTTC
>-|TRBV5-1|-|TRBJ2-1
CASSSFSRDGNEQFF
TGCGCCAGCAGCTCATTTTCCCGGGACGGCAATGAGCAGTTCTTC
>TRBD1|TRBV13|-|TRBJ2-1
CASSLVGTGGYNEQFF
TGTGCCAGCAGCTTAGTTGGGACAGGGGGCTACAATGAGCAGTTCTTC
>-|TRBV2|-|TRBJ1-1
CASSEKGRLLNTEAFF
TGTGCCAGCAGTGAGAAAGGCAGGCTCTTGAACACTGAAGCTTTCTTT
>TRBD2|TRBV4-2|-|TRBJ2-3
CASSQGLAGGLDTQYF
TGTGCCAGCAGCCAAGGACTAGCGGGGGGCCTTGATACGCAGTATTTT
>TRBD1|TRBV9|once|TRBJ2-7
CASSADGTGVDEQYF
TGTGCCAGCAGCGCGGACGGGACAGGGGTTGACGAGCAGTACTTC
>TRBD1|TRBV19|-|TRBJ2-2
CASSIYGQGLGSNTGELFF
TGTGCCAGTAGTATCTACGGACAGGGGCTGGGATCGAACACCGGGGAGCTGTTTTTT
>-|TRBV6-6|-|TRBJ1-2
CASSDSANYGYTF
TGTGCCAGCAGCGACAGTGCTAACTATGGCTACACCTTC
>-|TRBV11-3|-|TRBJ1-4
CASSPLQGRKGLNEKLFF
TGTGCCAGCAGCCCATTACAGGGAAGAAAGGGCCTTAATGAAAAACTGTTTTTT
>TRBD2|TRBV6-1|-|TRBJ2-7
CASLEGTSGTSEQYF
TGTGCCAGCCTTGAAGGGACTAGCGGGACCAGCGAGCAGTACTTC
>TRBD1|TRBV19|-|TRBJ1-5
CASNLGQGVNQPQHF
TGTGCCAGTAATTTGGGACAGGGGGTCAATCAGCCCCAGCATTTT
>-|TRBV4-1|-|TRBJ2-2
CASSQDPWSRPGELFF
TGCGCCAGCAGCCAAGATCCGTGGTCTCGGCCCGGGGAGCTGTTTTTT
>-|TRBV30|-|TRBJ1-5
CAWSVLNGRQPQHF
TGTGCCTGGAGTGTTCTGAACGGGCGCCAGCCCCAGCATTTT
>-|TRBV11-3|-|TRBJ2-2
CASSLNTGELFF
TGTGCCAGCAGCTTAAACACCGGGGAGCTGTTTTTT
>-|TRBV10-3|-|TRBJ1-1
CAISDPSGDGVRANTEAFF
TGTGCCATCAGTGACCCCTCGGGCGATGGAGTCAGGGCAAACACTGAAGCTTTCTTT
>-|TRBV30|-|TRBJ2-3
CAWSQATDTQYF
TGTGCCTGGAGCCAGGCCACAGATACGCAGTATTTT
>-|TRBV13|-|TRBJ2-3
CATTTKSSTDTQYF
TGTGCCACCACGACGAAATCTAGCACAGATACGCAGTATTTT
>TRBD2|TRBV9|-|TRBJ2-1
CASSVGSGTSGRAYNEQFF
TGTGCCAGCAGCGTAGGAAGCGGGACTAGCGGGAGGGCCTACAATGAGCAGTTCTTC
>-|TRBV5-1|-|TRBJ1-4
CASSLQPTNEKLFF
TGCGCCAGCAGCTTGCAGCCAACTAATGAAAAACTGTTTTTT
>TRBD1|TRBV2|-|TRBJ1-2
CASRGQGRHYGYTF
TGTGCCAGCAGAGGACAGGGCAGGCACTATGGCTACACCTTC
>-|TRBV14|once|TRBJ1-2
CASSQAGVGYTF
TGTGCCAGCAGCCAAGCGGGAGTTGGCTACACCTTC
>-|TRBV27|-|TRBJ2-6
CASSLRAGLVSGANVLTF
TGTGCCAGCAGTCTACGAGCAGGGTTAGTCTCTGGGGCCAACGTCCTGACTTTC
>TRBD1|TRBV11-3|-|TRBJ1-1
CASSPGQGKRGTEAFF
TGTGCCAGCAGCCCGGGACAGGGGAAGAGGGGAACTGAAGCTTTCTTT
>-|TRBV11-3|once|TRBJ2-5
CASSFQETQYF
TGTGCCAGCAGCTTCCAAGAGACCCAGTACTTC
>-|TRBV4-1|few|TRBJ1-2
CASSPERTRYGYTF
TGCGCCAGCAGCCCCGAACGGACTAGATATGGCTACACCTTC
>-|TRBV25-1|once|TRBJ1-5
CASSEPSPGAGIGQPQHF
TGTGCCAGCAGTGAACCTAGTCCCGGGGCAGGGATAGGTCAGCCCCAGCATTTT
>-|TRBV7-9|-|TRBJ1-2
CASSLGKEGYTF
TGTGCCAGCAGCTTAGGGAAGGAGGGCTACACCTTC